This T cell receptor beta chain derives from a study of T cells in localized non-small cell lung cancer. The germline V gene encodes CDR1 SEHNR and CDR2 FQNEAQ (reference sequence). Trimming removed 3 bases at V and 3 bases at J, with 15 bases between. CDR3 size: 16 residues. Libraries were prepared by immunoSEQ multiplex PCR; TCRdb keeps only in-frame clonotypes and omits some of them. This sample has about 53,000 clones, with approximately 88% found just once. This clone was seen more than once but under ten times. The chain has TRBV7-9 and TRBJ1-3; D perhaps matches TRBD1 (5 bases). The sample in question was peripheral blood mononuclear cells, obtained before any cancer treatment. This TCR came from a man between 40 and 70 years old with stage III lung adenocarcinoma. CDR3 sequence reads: CASSFRRGEGGNTIYF. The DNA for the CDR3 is TGTGCCAGCAGCTTCCGACGGGGGGAGGGTGGAAACACCATATATTTT.